Below, one T cell receptor (beta chain) is given with its context. The CDR3 has 13 amino acids. The germline V gene encodes CDR1 SGHRS and CDR2 YFSETQ. Trimming at V came to 0 bases and at J to 5 bases, leaving 2 bases not matched to a gene. This record belongs to a study of blood T cell repertoires in COVID-19. Study background: There were acute and convalescent COVID-19 samples, and they came from the United States, Italy and Spain. PBMCs, B-cell-depleted T cells, or T cells were the source of the cDNA or gDNA that made up the material.

Original processing methods: Estimated nucleated cell counts came from reference gene primer amplification. The assay was immunoSEQ multiplex PCR, and TCRdb's table has in-frame clones only and misses some. That table is the source of V, J and clone size, and D and trimming were worked out from the DNA. The sample yields approximately 70,000 clones, about nine tenths seen once. The clonotype originates from a woman aged 50 to 60 with acute or convalescent COVID-19. The V call is TRBV5-1, the J call TRBJ2-7; 7 bases align to TRBD1. Input material: peripheral blood. The CDR3 region has the DNA TGCGCCAGCAGCTTGGGACAGGGAGACGAGCAGTACTTC. It translates to CASSLGQGDEQYF.